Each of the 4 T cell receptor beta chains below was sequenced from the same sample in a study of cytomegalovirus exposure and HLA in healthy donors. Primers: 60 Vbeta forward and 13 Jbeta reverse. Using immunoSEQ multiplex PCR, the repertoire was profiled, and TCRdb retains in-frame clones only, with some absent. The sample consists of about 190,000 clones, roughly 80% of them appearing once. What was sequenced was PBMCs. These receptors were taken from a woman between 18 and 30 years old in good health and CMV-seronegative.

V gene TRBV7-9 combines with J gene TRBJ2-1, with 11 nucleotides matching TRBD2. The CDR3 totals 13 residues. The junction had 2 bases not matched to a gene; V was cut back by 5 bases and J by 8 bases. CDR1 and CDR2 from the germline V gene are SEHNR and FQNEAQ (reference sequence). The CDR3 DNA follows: TGTGCCAGCAGCCCGGGACTAGCGGATGAGCAGTTCTTC. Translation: CASSPGLADEQFF.

CDR3 amino acids: CASSLMTSGYNEQFF. The CDR3 DNA reads as TGTGCCAGCAGCTTAATGACTAGCGGTTACAATGAGCAGTTCTTC. This sequence joins TRBV7-9 and TRBJ2-1, with 9 bases lining up with TRBD2. The J segment lost 4 bases and the V segment lost 2 bases, leaving 3 bases of the junction unmatched. The CDR3 covers 15 residues. The germline V gene has CDR1 SEHNR and CDR2 FQNEAQ (reference sequence).

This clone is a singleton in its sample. The CDR3 loop reads CASSLSLAVGMTQYF. As DNA, the CDR3 is TGTGCCAGCAGTTTATCCCTAGCGGTGGGCATGACGCAGTATTTT. The V and J genes are TRBV27 and TRBJ2-3, with TRBD2 matching 7 bases. The germline CDR1 and CDR2 sequences are MNHEY and SMNVEV (reference sequence). V was clipped by 0 bases and J by 9 bases; unmatched bases: 9. CDR3 size: 15 residues.

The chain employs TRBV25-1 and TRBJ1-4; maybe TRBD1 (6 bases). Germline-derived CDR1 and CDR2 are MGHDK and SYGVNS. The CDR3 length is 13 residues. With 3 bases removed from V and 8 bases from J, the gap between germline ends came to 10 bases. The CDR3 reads CASSEMDREKLFF. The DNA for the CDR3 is TGTGCCAGCAGTGAGATGGACAGAGAAAAACTGTTTTTT.